The following is a TCR beta chain sequence with its context. As yet, its antigen is unknown. Into CD45RA+ naive and CD45RA-negative memory subsets, the CD4+ cells were split. The sample comes from a study of shared clonotypes between healthy human individuals. Study observations and caveats: Among non-shared clonotypes, generation probabilities were lower than among those shared by all four donors.

Germline CDR1 reads MDHEN; CDR2 reads SYDVKM. Losses at the gene ends were 6 bases for V and 5 bases for J; bases not matched to a gene: 10. The CDR3 contains 14 residues. This table comes from immunoSEQ multiplex PCR, and its TCRdb copy is limited to in-frame clones, with some not included. The data contain approximately 2.5 million clones, just over 90% of them singletons. Sequencing was carried out using naive CD4+ T cells sorted from blood. As to subset: CD45RA+ positively selected. The rearrangement uses TRBV28 and TRBJ2-7; 7 bases line up with TRBD1. The receptor was derived from a man aged 18-30 years in good health. The CDR3, as DNA: TGTGCCAGCAGCCTACTTGACAGGGTCAACGAGCAGTACTTC. Translation: CASSLLDRVNEQYF.